This is a list of T cell receptor beta chains from one sample in a study of CD8+ T cells in alopecia areata. Sequencing used immunoSEQ multiplex PCR; TCRdb keeps in-frame clones, though not all of them. The repertoire holds fewer than 200,000 clones, with approximately 65% as singletons. The sequencing here drew on CD8+ T cells sorted from blood, taken at week 0. Every receptor here comes from a human donor with alopecia areata. The CDR3 runs from the conserved cysteine through the conserved F or W. D genes are given only for firm matches. Size tells how often a clone was seen (once, few, many) or the class of an expanded clone, and some rows leave it out.

NA	TRBV4-1	TRBJ2-1	few	CASSHARGNEQFF	TGCGCCAGCAGCCATGCGAGGGGGAATGAGCAGTTCTTC
TRBD2	TRBV7-6	TRBJ2-1	NA	CASSPIAGGQNEQFF	TGTGCCAGCAGCCCCATAGCGGGAGGACAAAATGAGCAGTTCTTC
NA	TRBV2	TRBJ2-7	NA	CASSPSYEQYF	TGTGCCAGCAGTCCTTCCTACGAGCAGTACTTC
NA	TRBV29-1	TRBJ2-7	NA	CSVECGDSYEQYF	TGCAGCGTTGAATGCGGGGATTCCTACGAGCAGTACTTC
NA	TRBV30	TRBJ1-6	NA	CACTHQPPWSYNSPLHF	TGTGCCTGCACTCACCAACCCCCATGGTCCTATAATTCACCCCTCCACTTT
NA	TRBV7-9	TRBJ1-1	few	CASSFIDFLSTEAFF	TGTGCCAGCAGCTTTATTGACTTTCTGAGCACTGAAGCTTTCTTT
NA	TRBV5-1	TRBJ1-2	NA	CASSLVQGDGYTF	TGCGCCAGCAGCTTGGTTCAGGGCGACGGCTACACCTTC
NA	TRBV19	TRBJ2-7	NA	CASSPRDGGYEQYF	TGTGCCAGTAGTCCCCGGGACGGGGGCTACGAGCAGTACTTC
NA	TRBV2	TRBJ2-5	few	CASRDSGETQYF	TGTGCCAGCAGGGACTCAGGAGAGACCCAGTACTTC
TRBD1	TRBV7-9	TRBJ1-2	few	CASTAGGGGYTF	TGTGCCAGCACCGCAGGGGGCGGTGGCTACACCTTC
NA	TRBV20-1	TRBJ1-1	NA	CSVGAYEAFF	TGCAGTGTAGGAGCCTATGAAGCTTTCTTT
NA	TRBV7-9	TRBJ2-4	NA	CASSSPIMNRAGKNIQYF	TGTGCCAGCAGCTCCCCGATAATGAACAGGGCTGGCAAAAACATTCAGTACTTC
TRBD1	TRBV25-1	TRBJ1-5	NA	CASSLTGGNQPQHF	TGTGCCAGCAGCTTGACAGGGGGAAATCAGCCCCAGCATTTT
NA	TRBV15	TRBJ2-7	few	CATSRGLGRGPEQYF	TGTGCCACCAGCAGAGGTCTGGGCAGGGGTCCCGAGCAGTACTTC
NA	TRBV7-2	TRBJ2-5	NA	CASSLDVWQPQETQYF	TGTGCCAGCAGCTTAGACGTTTGGCAACCACAAGAGACCCAGTACTTC
TRBD1	TRBV29-1	TRBJ2-7	NA	CSVEDHKGQNYEQYF	TGCAGCGTTGAAGATCATAAGGGACAGAACTACGAGCAGTACTTC
TRBD1	TRBV18	TRBJ2-3	NA	CASSPGTGTDTQYF	TGTGCCAGCTCACCGGGGACAGGCACAGATACGCAGTATTTT
NA	TRBV30	TRBJ1-5	NA	CAWSGGGTQPQHF	TGTGCCTGGAGTGGTGGGGGGACTCAGCCCCAGCATTTT
NA	TRBV29-1	TRBJ2-3	NA	CSVDIDTQYF	TGCAGCGTTGACATAGATACGCAGTATTTT
NA	TRBV30	TRBJ1-5	NA	CAWSLGAGNQPQHF	TGTGCCTGGTCCCTCGGGGCGGGCAATCAGCCCCAGCATTTT
TRBD1	TRBV7-9	TRBJ2-7	once	CASSAITGGLTYEQYF	TGTGCCAGCAGCGCTATCACAGGGGGTCTGACCTACGAGCAGTACTTC
NA	TRBV2	TRBJ2-7	NA	CASWGETGTPPYEQYF	TGTGCCAGCTGGGGGGAGACCGGGACCCCTCCCTACGAGCAGTACTTC
NA	TRBV7-9	TRBJ2-1	NA	CASLVWGGRYNEQFF	TGTGCCAGCCTAGTTTGGGGGGGCCGTTACAATGAGCAGTTCTTC
TRBD2	TRBV7-6	TRBJ2-2	NA	CASSLHGTSGDKTGELFF	TGTGCCAGCAGCTTACATGGGACTAGCGGGGACAAGACCGGGGAGCTGTTTTTT
NA	TRBV29-1	TRBJ1-1	few	CSVEDTGSQAFF	TGCAGCGTTGAAGATACAGGGAGTCAAGCTTTCTTT
TRBD1	TRBV4-1	TRBJ1-1	once	CASSQQDRANTEAFF	TGCGCCAGCAGCCAACAAGACAGGGCGAACACTGAAGCTTTCTTT
NA	TRBV9	TRBJ1-2	NA	CASSGTPRSNYGYTF	TGTGCCAGCAGCGGGACACCCCGGTCTAACTATGGCTACACCTTC
NA	TRBV27	TRBJ2-3	NA	CASSPGVTDTQYF	TGTGCCAGCAGTCCTGGGGTTACAGATACGCAGTATTTT
NA	TRBV7-7	TRBJ2-5	NA	CASSLEGNQETQYF	TGTGCTAGCAGCTTGGAGGGGAACCAAGAGACCCAGTACTTC
NA	TRBV25-1	TRBJ2-7	NA	CASSPNYEQYF	TGTGCCAGCAGCCCAAACTACGAGCAGTACTTC
NA	TRBV4-1	TRBJ1-1	NA	CASSWVDGNTEAFF	TGCGCCAGCAGCTGGGTCGATGGGAACACTGAAGCTTTCTTT
TRBD1	TRBV4-1	TRBJ1-2	NA	CASSQDLLTGNGYTF	TGCGCCAGCAGCCAAGATCTGTTGACAGGGAATGGCTACACCTTC
TRBD1	TRBV5-1	TRBJ2-1	few	CASSFRDRGENEQFF	TGCGCCAGCAGCTTCCGGGACAGGGGCGAGAATGAGCAGTTCTTC
TRBD1	TRBV28	TRBJ1-2	NA	CASTQDRGVYGYTF	TGTGCCAGTACCCAAGACAGGGGAGTTTATGGCTACACCTTC
TRBD1	TRBV6-5	TRBJ2-1	NA	CASSSWTGSYNEQFF	TGTGCCAGCAGTTCTTGGACAGGGAGCTACAATGAGCAGTTCTTC
NA	TRBV9	TRBJ1-2	NA	CASNNRAYGYTF	TGTGCCAGTAACAACCGGGCCTATGGCTACACCTTC
NA	TRBV6-4	TRBJ2-1	few	CASSDYLGNEQFF	TGTGCCAGCAGTGACTATTTAGGGAATGAGCAGTTCTTC
NA	TRBV2	TRBJ1-2	NA	CASGRGEYGYTF	TGTGCCAGCGGTCGGGGGGAATATGGCTACACCTTC
NA	TRBV25-1	TRBJ2-2	NA	CASSAERAVGELFF	TGTGCCAGCAGTGCGGAAAGGGCGGTCGGGGAGCTGTTTTTT
NA	TRBV19	TRBJ2-5	few	CASSILTGETQYF	TGTGCCAGTAGTATATTGACGGGAGAGACCCAGTACTTC
NA	TRBV7-3	TRBJ2-1	NA	CASSSDNNEQFF	TGTGCCAGCAGCTCAGATAACAATGAGCAGTTCTTC
TRBD2	TRBV6-5	TRBJ2-5	NA	CASSYGTSGEETQYF	TGTGCCAGCAGTTACGGGACTAGCGGAGAAGAGACCCAGTACTTC
NA	TRBV5-1	TRBJ2-1	NA	CASSGELTGYNEQFF	TGCGCCAGCAGCGGGGAACTAACAGGATACAATGAGCAGTTCTTC
NA	TRBV7-9	TRBJ1-2	once	CASSLGTGPVNYGYTF	TGTGCCAGCAGCTTAGGCACAGGGCCTGTAAACTATGGCTACACCTTC
NA	TRBV2	TRBJ2-2	NA	CASRQPDSNTGELFF	TGTGCCAGCAGACAGCCAGATTCAAACACCGGGGAGCTGTTTTTT
TRBD1	TRBV30	TRBJ1-2	NA	CASGTVDGYTF	TGTGCCTCCGGGACAGTGGATGGCTACACCTTC